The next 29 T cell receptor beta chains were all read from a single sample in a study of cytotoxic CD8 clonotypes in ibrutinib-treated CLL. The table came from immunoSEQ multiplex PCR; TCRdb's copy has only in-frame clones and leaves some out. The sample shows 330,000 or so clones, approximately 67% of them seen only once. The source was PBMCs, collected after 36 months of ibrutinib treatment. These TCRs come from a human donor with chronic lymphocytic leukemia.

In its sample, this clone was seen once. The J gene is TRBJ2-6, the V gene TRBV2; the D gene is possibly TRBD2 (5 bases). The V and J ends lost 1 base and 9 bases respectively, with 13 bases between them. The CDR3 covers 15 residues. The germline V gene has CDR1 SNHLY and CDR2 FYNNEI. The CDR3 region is CASSEVRGYGNVLTF. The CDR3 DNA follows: TGTGCCAGCAGTGAAGTTCGAGGGTATGGCAACGTCCTGACTTTC.

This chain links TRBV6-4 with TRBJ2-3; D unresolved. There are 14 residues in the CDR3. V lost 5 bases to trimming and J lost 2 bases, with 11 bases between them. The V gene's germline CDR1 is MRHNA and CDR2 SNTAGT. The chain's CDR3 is CASSRVGFTDTQYF. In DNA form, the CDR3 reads TGTGCCAGCAGTAGGGTGGGATTCACAGATACGCAGTATTTT.

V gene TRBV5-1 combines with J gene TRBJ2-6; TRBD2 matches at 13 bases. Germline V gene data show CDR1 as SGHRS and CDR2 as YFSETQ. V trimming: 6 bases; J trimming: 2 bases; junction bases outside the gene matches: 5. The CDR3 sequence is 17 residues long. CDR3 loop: CASTRLAGGPGANVLTF. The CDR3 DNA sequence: TGCGCCAGCACCCGACTAGCGGGGGGACCTGGGGCCAACGTCCTGACTTTC.

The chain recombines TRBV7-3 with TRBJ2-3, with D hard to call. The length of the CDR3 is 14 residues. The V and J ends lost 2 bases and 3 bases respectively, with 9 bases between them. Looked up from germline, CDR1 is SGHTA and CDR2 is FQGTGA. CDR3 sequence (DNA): TGTGCCAGCAGCTTAGCGAGCGCTACAGATACGCAGTATTTT. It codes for CASSLASATDTQYF.

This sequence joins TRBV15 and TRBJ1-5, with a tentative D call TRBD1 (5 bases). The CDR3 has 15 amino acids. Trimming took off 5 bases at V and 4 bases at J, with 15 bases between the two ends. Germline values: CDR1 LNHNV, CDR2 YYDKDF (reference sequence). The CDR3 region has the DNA TGTGCCACCAGCCCAGGGAGGGGCAGGAATCAGCCCCAGCATTTT. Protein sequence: CATSPGRGRNQPQHF.

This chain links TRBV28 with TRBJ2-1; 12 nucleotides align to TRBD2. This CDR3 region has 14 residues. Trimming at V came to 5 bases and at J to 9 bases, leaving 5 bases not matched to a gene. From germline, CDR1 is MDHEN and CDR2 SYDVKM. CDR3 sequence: CASSLAGGGGEQFF. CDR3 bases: TGTGCCAGCAGTCTAGCGGGAGGGGGGGGTGAGCAGTTCTTC.

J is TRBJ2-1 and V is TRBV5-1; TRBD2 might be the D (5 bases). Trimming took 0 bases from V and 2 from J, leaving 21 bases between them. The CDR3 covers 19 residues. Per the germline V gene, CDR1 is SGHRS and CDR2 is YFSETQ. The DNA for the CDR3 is TGCGCCAGCAGCTTGGTGGAGGACTTCCCTTGGCAGGCCTACAATGAGCAGTTCTTC. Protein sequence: CASSLVEDFPWQAYNEQFF.

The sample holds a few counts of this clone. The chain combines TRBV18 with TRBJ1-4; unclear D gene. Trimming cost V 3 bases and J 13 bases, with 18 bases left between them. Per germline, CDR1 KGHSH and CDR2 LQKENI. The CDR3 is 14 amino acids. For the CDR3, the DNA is TGTGCCAGCTCACCCCACACCCTCGACGGTGGACTGTTTTTT. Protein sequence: CASSPHTLDGGLFF.

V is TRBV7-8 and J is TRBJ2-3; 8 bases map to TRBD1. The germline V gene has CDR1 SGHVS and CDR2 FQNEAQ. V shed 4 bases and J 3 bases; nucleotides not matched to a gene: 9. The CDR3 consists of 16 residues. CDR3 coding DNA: TGTGCCAGCAGCTCGGACAGGGTCAGGGCAACAGATACGCAGTATTTT. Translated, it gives CASSSDRVRATDTQYF.

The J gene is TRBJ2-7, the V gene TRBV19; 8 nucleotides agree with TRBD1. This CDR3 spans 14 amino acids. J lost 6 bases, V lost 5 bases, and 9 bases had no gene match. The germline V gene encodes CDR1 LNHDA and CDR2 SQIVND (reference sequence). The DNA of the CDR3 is TGTGCCAGTAGTGCCCGGACAGGGATAAGCGAGCAGTACTTC. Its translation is CASSARTGISEQYF. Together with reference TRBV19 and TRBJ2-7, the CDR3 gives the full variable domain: DGGITQSPKYLFRKEGQNVTLSCEQNLNHDAMYWYRQDPGQGLRLIYYSQIVNDFQKGDIAEGYSVSREKKESFPLTVTSAQKNPTAFYLCASSARTGISEQYFGPGTRLTVT.

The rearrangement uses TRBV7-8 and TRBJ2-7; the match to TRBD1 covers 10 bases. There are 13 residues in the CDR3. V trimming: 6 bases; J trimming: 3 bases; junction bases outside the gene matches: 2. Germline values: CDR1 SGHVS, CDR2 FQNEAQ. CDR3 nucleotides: TGTGCCAGCAGTCGGGACAGGGGCTACGAGCAGTACTTC. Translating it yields CASSRDRGYEQYF.

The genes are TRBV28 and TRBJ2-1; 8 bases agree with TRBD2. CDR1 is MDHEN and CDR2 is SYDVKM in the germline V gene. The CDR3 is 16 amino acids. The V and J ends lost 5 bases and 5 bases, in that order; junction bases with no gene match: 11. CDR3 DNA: TGTGCCAGCAGTGGATCCCGACTAGCGCGTAACAATGAGCAGTTCTTC. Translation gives CASSGSRLARNNEQFF.

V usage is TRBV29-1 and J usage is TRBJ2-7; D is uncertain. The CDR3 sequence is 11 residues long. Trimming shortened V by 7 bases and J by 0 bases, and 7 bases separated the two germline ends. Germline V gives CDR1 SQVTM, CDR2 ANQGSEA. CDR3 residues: CSGTDSYEQYF. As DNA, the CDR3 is TGCAGCGGGACCGACTCCTACGAGCAGTACTTC.

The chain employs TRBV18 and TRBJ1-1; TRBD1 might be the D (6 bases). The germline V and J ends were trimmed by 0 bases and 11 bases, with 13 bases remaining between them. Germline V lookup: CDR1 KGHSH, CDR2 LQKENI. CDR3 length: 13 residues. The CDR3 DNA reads TGTGCCAGCTCACCACCGAATGAAGGGGGGGCTTTCTTT. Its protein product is CASSPPNEGGAFF.

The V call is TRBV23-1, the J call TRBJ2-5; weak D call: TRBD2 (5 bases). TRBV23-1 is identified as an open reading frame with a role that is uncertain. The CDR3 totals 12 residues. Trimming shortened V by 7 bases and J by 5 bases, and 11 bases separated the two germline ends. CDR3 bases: TGCGCCAGCACCCGGGATTCGGAGACCCAGTACTTC. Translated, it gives CASTRDSETQYF.

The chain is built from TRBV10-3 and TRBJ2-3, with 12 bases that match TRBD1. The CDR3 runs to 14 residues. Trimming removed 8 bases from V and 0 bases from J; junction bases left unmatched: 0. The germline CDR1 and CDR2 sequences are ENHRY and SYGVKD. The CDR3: CAIGTGGSTDTQYF. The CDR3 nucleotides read TGTGCCATCGGGACAGGGGGCAGCACAGATACGCAGTATTTT.

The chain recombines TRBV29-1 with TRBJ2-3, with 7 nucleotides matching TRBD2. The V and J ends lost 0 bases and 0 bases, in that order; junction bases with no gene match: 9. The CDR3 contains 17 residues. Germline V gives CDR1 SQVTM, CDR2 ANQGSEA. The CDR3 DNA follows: TGCAGCGTTGAAGATCGCCCCCGTAGCGGGAGCACAGATACGCAGTATTTT. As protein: CSVEDRPRSGSTDTQYF.

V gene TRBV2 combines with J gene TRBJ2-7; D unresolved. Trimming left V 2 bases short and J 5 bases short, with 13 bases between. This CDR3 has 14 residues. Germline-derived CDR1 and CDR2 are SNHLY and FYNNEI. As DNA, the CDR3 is TGTGCCAGCAGTGAATCTCCTCAGGACCACGAGCAGTACTTC. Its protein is CASSESPQDHEQYF.

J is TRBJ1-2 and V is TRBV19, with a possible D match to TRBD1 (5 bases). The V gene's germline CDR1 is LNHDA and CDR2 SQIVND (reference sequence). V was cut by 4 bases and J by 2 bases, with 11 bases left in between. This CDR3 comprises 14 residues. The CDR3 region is CASSTRQRNYGYTF. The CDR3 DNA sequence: TGTGCCAGTAGTACCCGACAGCGCAACTATGGCTACACCTTC.

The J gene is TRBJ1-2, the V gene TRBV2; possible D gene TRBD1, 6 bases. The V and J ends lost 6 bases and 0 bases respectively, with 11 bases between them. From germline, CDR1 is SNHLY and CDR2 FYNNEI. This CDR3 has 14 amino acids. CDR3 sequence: CASRYRATNYGYTF. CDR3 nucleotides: TGTGCCAGCAGGTACAGGGCGACTAACTATGGCTACACCTTC.

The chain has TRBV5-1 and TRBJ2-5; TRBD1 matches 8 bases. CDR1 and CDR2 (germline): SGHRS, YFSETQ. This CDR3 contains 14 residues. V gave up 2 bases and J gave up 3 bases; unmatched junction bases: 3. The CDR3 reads CASSFQGAKETQYF. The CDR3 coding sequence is TGCGCCAGCAGCTTCCAGGGGGCCAAAGAGACCCAGTACTTC.

The CDR3 DNA reads as TGCGCCAGCAGCTTCACTGGGGATTTGGGTGAGCAGTTCTTC. Translation: CASSFTGDLGEQFF. V is TRBV5-1 and J is TRBJ2-1; no clear D. V was shortened by 2 bases and J by 9 bases, with 15 bases between the two germline ends. Germline V gene lookup returns CDR1 SGHRS and CDR2 YFSETQ. The CDR3 runs to 14 residues.

CDR3 DNA: TGTGCCAGCAGTTACTCCATGCAGGGGAGATCACCCCTCCACTTT. This encodes CASSYSMQGRSPLHF. The genes are TRBV6-5 and TRBJ1-6, with D possibly TRBD1 on 6 matching bases. Trimming removed 0 bases at V and 10 bases at J, with 13 bases between. Germline CDR1 is MNHEY and CDR2 is SVGAGI. The CDR3 is 15 amino acids.

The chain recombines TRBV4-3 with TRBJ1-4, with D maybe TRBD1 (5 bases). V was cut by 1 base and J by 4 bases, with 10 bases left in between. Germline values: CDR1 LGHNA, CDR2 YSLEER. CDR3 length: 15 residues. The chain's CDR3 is CASSQVEGLNEKLFF. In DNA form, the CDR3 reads TGCGCCAGCAGCCAAGTGGAGGGGCTTAATGAAAAACTGTTTTTT.

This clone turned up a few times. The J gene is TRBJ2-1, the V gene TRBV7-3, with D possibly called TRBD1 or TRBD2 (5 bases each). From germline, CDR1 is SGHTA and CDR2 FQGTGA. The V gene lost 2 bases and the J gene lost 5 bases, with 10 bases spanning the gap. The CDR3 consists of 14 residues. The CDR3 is CASSLRGGHNEQFF. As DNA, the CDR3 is TGTGCCAGCAGCTTACGGGGCGGCCACAATGAGCAGTTCTTC. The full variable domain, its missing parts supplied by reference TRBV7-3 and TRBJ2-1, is GAGVSQTPSNKVTEKGKYVELRCDPISGHTALYWYRQSLGQGPEFLIYFQGTGAADDSGLPNDRFFAVRPEGSVSTLKIQRTERGDSAVYLCASSLRGGHNEQFFGPGTRLTVL.

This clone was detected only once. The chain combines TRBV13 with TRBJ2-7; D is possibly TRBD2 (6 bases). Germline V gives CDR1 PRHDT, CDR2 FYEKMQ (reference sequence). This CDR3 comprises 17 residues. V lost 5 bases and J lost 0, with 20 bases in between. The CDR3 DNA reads TGTGCCAGCAGCCCCGATCCGGGGCCGGGAGACTCCTACGAGCAGTACTTC. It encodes CASSPDPGPGDSYEQYF.

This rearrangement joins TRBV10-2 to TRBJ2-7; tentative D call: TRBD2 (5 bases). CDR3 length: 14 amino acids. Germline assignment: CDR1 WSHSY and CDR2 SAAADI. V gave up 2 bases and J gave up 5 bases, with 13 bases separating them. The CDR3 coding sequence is TGCGCCAGCAGTGAGGCCCTCGGGGTTGACGAGCAGTACTTC. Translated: CASSEALGVDEQYF.

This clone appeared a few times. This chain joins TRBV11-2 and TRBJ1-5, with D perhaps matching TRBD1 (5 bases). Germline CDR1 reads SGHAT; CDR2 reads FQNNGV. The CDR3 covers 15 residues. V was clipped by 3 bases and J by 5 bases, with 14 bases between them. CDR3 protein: CASSLNRMSDQPQHF. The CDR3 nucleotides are TGTGCCAGCAGCTTGAACAGGATGAGCGATCAGCCCCAGCATTTT.

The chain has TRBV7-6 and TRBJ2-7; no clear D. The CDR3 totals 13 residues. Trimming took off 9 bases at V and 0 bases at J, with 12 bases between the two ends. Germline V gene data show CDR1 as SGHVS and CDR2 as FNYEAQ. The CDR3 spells CASSLDFSYEQYF. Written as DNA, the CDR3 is TGTGCCAGTAGCCTTGACTTCTCCTACGAGCAGTACTTC.